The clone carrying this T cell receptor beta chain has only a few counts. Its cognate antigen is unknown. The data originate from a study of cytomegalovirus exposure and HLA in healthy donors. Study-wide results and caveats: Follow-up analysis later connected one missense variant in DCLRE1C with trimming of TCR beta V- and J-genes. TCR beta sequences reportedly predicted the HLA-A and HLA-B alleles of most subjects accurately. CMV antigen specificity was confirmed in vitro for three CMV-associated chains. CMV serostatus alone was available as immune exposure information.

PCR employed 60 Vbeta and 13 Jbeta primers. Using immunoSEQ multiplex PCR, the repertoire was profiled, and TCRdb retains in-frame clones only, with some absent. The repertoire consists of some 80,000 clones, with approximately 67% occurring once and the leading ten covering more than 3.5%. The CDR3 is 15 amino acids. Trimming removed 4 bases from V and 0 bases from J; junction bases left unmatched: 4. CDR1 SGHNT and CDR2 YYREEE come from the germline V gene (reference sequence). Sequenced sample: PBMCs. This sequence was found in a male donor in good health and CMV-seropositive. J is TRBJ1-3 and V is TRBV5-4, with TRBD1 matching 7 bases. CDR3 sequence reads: CASSVDRVSGNTIYF. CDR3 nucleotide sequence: TGTGCCAGCAGCGTTGACAGGGTCTCTGGAAACACCATATATTTT.